The 16 T cell receptor beta chains below come from one sample, sequenced in a study of shared clonotypes between healthy human individuals. Profiling relied on immunoSEQ multiplex PCR, and the TCRdb table lists in-frame clones only, not all of them. The sample carries 2 million or so clones, 90% to 95% recorded once. Sequences were obtained from naive CD4+ T cells sorted from blood. Noted subset: CD45RA+ positively selected. These receptors were obtained from a man aged 18-30 years in good health.

The rearrangement joins TRBV5-4 to TRBJ1-6; 7 nucleotides align to TRBD1. CDR3 length: 14 amino acids. Losses at the gene ends were 5 bases for V and 5 bases for J; bases not matched to a gene: 4. Germline CDR1 is SGHNT and CDR2 is YYREEE (reference sequence). The CDR3 bases are TGTGCCAGCAGTCGCAGGGGGAATAATTCACCCCTCCACTTT. Encoded protein: CASSRRGNNSPLHF.

On this clone: At the DNA level, this CDR3 is encoded by other sequences in the same sample as well. The chain couples TRBV2 to TRBJ1-1; a weak D match, TRBD1 (5 bases). Germline-derived CDR1 and CDR2 are SNHLY and FYNNEI. This CDR3 has 14 amino acids. The germline V and J ends were trimmed by 0 bases and 5 bases, with 10 bases remaining between them. In DNA, the CDR3 is TGTGCCAGCAGTGAAGCTGGGCGGGGGACTGAAGCTTTCTTT. Translation: CASSEAGRGTEAFF.

V gene TRBV5-1 combines with J gene TRBJ1-4; D not resolved. CDR3 length equals 17 residues. V was pared by 0 bases and J by 5 bases, with 17 bases between. Germline V gene data show CDR1 as SGHRS and CDR2 as YFSETQ. The CDR3 sequence: CASSLVGTGAGNEKLFF. The CDR3 nucleotides are TGCGCCAGCAGCTTGGTAGGTACCGGAGCCGGCAATGAAAAACTGTTTTTT.

This chain links TRBV6-6 with TRBJ2-5, with TRBD2 matching over 9 bases. V shed 4 bases, J shed 4 bases, and the junction held 7 bases outside the gene matches. The CDR3 consists of 15 residues. The germline gives CDR1 MNHNY, CDR2 SVGAGI (reference sequence). The CDR3 sequence: CASSSVNSGRETQYF. CDR3 DNA sequence: TGTGCCAGCAGTTCTGTTAATAGCGGGAGAGAGACCCAGTACTTC.

This chain joins TRBV4-1 and TRBJ1-5; D is perhaps TRBD1 (5 bases). This CDR3 comprises 15 residues. The V gene lost 4 bases and the J gene lost 4 bases, with 14 bases spanning the gap. The germline CDR1 and CDR2 sequences are MGHRA and YSYEKL. CDR3 protein: CASSPRLTGNQPQHF. CDR3 bases: TGCGCCAGCAGCCCTCGACTCACAGGTAATCAGCCCCAGCATTTT.

V gene TRBV10-3 combines with J gene TRBJ1-6; 8 bases align to TRBD1. The V gene's germline CDR1 is ENHRY and CDR2 SYGVKD. The junction had 3 bases not matched to a gene; V was cut back by 6 bases and J by 5 bases. CDR3 size: 14 residues. The CDR3 coding sequence is TGTGCCATCAGGGGGACAGGCCATAATTCACCCCTCCACTTT. It yields the protein CAIRGTGHNSPLHF.

The CDR3 here is CAWSFTRTSGRESPGNEQFF. CDR3 coding DNA: TGTGCCTGGAGTTTCACACGGACTAGCGGGAGGGAATCCCCAGGGAATGAGCAGTTCTTC. V usage is TRBV30 and J usage is TRBJ2-1; 15 bases map to TRBD2. Germline V CDR1 and CDR2: GTSNPN, SVGIG (reference sequence). The J segment lost 7 bases and the V segment lost 2 bases, leaving 18 bases of the junction unmatched. The CDR3 consists of 20 residues.

This clone came up a few times. Other DNA sequences in the sample encode the same CDR3. The chain joins TRBV6-5 to TRBJ2-7, with D possibly TRBD1 on 6 matching bases. Germline CDR1 reads MNHEY; CDR2 reads SVGAGI. The germline V and J ends were trimmed by 2 bases and 0 bases, with 8 bases remaining between them. This CDR3 comprises 14 residues. The CDR3 DNA is TGTGCCAGCAGTTACAGGGGGAGCTCCTACGAGCAGTACTTC. Translated: CASSYRGSSYEQYF.

V usage is TRBV6-5 and J usage is TRBJ2-1; 8 bases agree with TRBD1. This CDR3 spans 15 amino acids. Germline values: CDR1 MNHEY, CDR2 SVGAGI. Trimming at V came to 5 bases and at J to 0 bases, leaving 3 bases not matched to a gene. In nucleotides, the CDR3 is TGTGCCAGCAGTAACACAGGGGGCTCCTACAATGAGCAGTTCTTC. Translated, it gives CASSNTGGSYNEQFF.

This rearrangement joins TRBV28 to TRBJ2-7; D unresolved. The CDR3 length is 15 residues. Germline V CDR1 and CDR2: MDHEN, SYDVKM. V was cut by 6 bases and J by 6 bases, with 21 bases left in between. The CDR3 DNA reads as TGTGCCAGCAGGGCCTCTGGGTGGACCACTGTCGAGCAGTACTTC. Translated, it gives CASRASGWTTVEQYF.

This clone occurred once. The V call is TRBV5-1, the J call TRBJ1-2, with TRBD1 as a possible D gene (5 bases). This CDR3 is built from 16 residues. V lost 4 bases, J lost 0 bases, and 16 bases lay in between. In germline, CDR1 is SGHRS, CDR2 YFSETQ. The CDR3 reads CASSPGGARANYGYTF. The CDR3, as DNA: TGCGCCAGCAGCCCCGGTGGGGCTCGGGCTAACTATGGCTACACCTTC. The full variable domain, rest sourced from reference TRBV5-1 and TRBJ1-2, is KAGVTQTPRYLIKTRGQQVTLSCSPISGHRSVSWYQQTPGQGLQFLFEYFSETQRNKGNFPGRFSGRQFSNSRSEMNVSTLELGDSALYLCASSPGGARANYGYTFGSGTRLTVV.

This clone was detected only once. The genes are TRBV30 and TRBJ2-5; 8 bases agree with TRBD1. Germline assignment: CDR1 GTSNPN and CDR2 SVGIG (reference sequence). The CDR3 covers 14 residues. With V trimmed by 1 base and J by 5 bases, 6 bases remained unmatched. The CDR3 coding sequence is TGTGCCTGGAGTGCCGCAGGGGGCGCGGAGACCCAGTACTTC. Translation: CAWSAAGGAETQYF. The variable domain in full, completed from reference TRBV30 and TRBJ2-5, reads SQTIHQWPATLVQPVGSPLSLECTVEGTSNPNLYWYRQAAGRGLQLLFYSVGIGQISSEVPQNLSASRPQDRQFILSSKKLLLSDSGFYLCAWSAAGGAETQYFGPGTRLLVL.

The chain links TRBV27 to TRBJ2-7; 9 positions match TRBD1. From germline, CDR1 is MNHEY and CDR2 SMNVEV (reference sequence). V dropped 3 bases and J dropped 9; count of bases not matched to a gene: 15. The CDR3 totals 16 residues. CDR3 bases: TGTGCCAGCAGTTTGGTGGGGACAGGGAGCCGCTATGGGCAGTACTTC. Protein sequence: CASSLVGTGSRYGQYF.

This chain joins TRBV30 and TRBJ1-4; 7 nucleotides align to TRBD1. V shed 5 bases, J shed 5 bases, and the junction held 5 bases outside the gene matches. This CDR3 comprises 13 residues. Germline assignment: CDR1 GTSNPN and CDR2 SVGIG (reference sequence). The CDR3: CAWGDRVNEKLFF. DNA of the CDR3: TGTGCCTGGGGCGACAGGGTAAATGAAAAACTGTTTTTT.

This clone showed up just once. This chain joins TRBV2 and TRBJ2-7, with TRBD1 as a possible D gene (6 bases). V was cut by 1 base and J by 2 bases, with 12 bases left in between. From germline, CDR1 is SNHLY and CDR2 FYNNEI. The CDR3 is made up of 15 amino acids. This CDR3 reads CASSEVGGGPYEQYF. The CDR3 region has the DNA TGTGCCAGCAGTGAAGTAGGGGGTGGCCCCTACGAGCAGTACTTC.

The V gene is TRBV21-1, the J gene TRBJ1-4; no check of the table's D call, TRBD1, against the DNA was made. TRBV21-1 is a listed pseudogene. The CDR3 is made up of 15 amino acids. CDR3 loop: CASSTRKGPFEKLFF. DNA of the CDR3: TGTGCCAGCAGCACTAGGAAGGGGCCCTTCGAAAAACTGTTTTTT.